These 30 T cell receptor beta chains share one sample of origin, sequenced in a study of T cell responses to AZD1222 COVID-19 vaccine. Here immunoSEQ multiplex PCR was the method, and the copy in TCRdb shows in-frame clones only, minus some. The sample has under 140,000 clones; around nine tenths are singletons. The material was peripheral blood, obtained 28 days after the second AZD1222 dose. These receptors originate from an adult who received the AZD1222 COVID-19 vaccine.

This chain uses TRBV7-2 with TRBJ1-6; no definite D call. V lost 6 bases to trimming and J lost 7 bases, with 7 bases between them. There are 12 residues in the CDR3. Germline CDR1 and CDR2: SGHTA and FQGNSA. The CDR3 protein is CASSYRNSPLHF. CDR3 nucleotide sequence: TGTGCCAGCAGTTACAGAAATTCACCCCTCCACTTT.

The chain joins TRBV5-1 to TRBJ2-7; no reliable D call. The germline V and J ends were trimmed by 0 bases and 3 bases, with 4 bases remaining between them. CDR3 size: 12 residues. CDR1 and CDR2 from the germline V gene are SGHRS and YFSETQ. The CDR3 is CASSLVGYEQYF. The CDR3 DNA reads TGCGCCAGCAGCTTGGTGGGCTACGAGCAGTACTTC.

The chain combines TRBV19 with TRBJ1-5, with D tentatively TRBD1 (5 bases). The germline V and J ends were trimmed by 6 bases and 1 base, with 13 bases remaining between them. The CDR3 consists of 15 residues. Germline V gene sequence: CDR1 LNHDA, CDR2 SQIVND (reference sequence). CDR3 sequence reads: CASRTPGRSNQPQHF. As DNA, the CDR3 is TGTGCCAGTAGGACGCCGGGACGAAGCAATCAGCCCCAGCATTTT.

V and J are TRBV7-2 and TRBJ1-3, with a tentative D call TRBD1 (5 bases). V dropped 5 bases and J dropped 7 bases, with 12 bases sitting between them. Germline V CDR1 and CDR2: SGHTA, FQGNSA. The CDR3 is made up of 13 amino acids. The CDR3 protein is CASSLPGTNTIYF. Here the CDR3 DNA reads TGTGCCAGCAGCCTCCCGGGGACTAACACCATATATTTT.

The chain couples TRBV2 to TRBJ1-3; maybe TRBD1 (6 bases). This CDR3 is 13 amino acids long. V gave up 6 bases and J gave up 2 bases, with 8 bases separating them. Germline loops: CDR1 SNHLY, CDR2 FYNNEI. The CDR3 protein is CASRPGAGNTIYF. The CDR3 DNA sequence: TGTGCCAGCAGACCAGGGGCTGGAAACACCATATATTTT.

The chain is built from TRBV29-1 and TRBJ1-4; D is possibly TRBD1 (5 bases). V lost 4 bases and J 6 bases, leaving 6 bases between the germline ends. This CDR3 region has 11 residues. CDR1 is SQVTM, CDR2 ANQGSEA, per germline. The CDR3 is CSVVRDEKLFF. CDR3 DNA: TGCAGCGTTGTCAGGGATGAAAAACTGTTTTTT.

The chain couples TRBV7-9 to TRBJ2-1, with unresolved D. The V end was cut by 3 bases, the J end by 6 bases, with 9 bases between. Germline V CDR1 and CDR2: SEHNR, FQNEAQ (reference sequence). The CDR3 loop spans 13 amino acids. The CDR3 coding sequence is TGTGCCAGCAGCTTCCCTTTAACCAATGAGCAGTTCTTC. Amino acids: CASSFPLTNEQFF.

The chain carries TRBV5-1 and TRBJ2-7, with 7 bases identical to TRBD1. V lost 2 bases to trimming and J lost 5 bases; unmatched junction nucleotides: 7. The germline V gene encodes CDR1 SGHRS and CDR2 YFSETQ. The CDR3 consists of 14 residues. CDR3 in amino acids: CASSFNRQGHEQYF. CDR3 in DNA: TGCGCCAGCAGCTTTAACAGACAGGGCCACGAGCAGTACTTC.

The chain joins TRBV27 to TRBJ2-7, with 7 nucleotides matching TRBD2. The CDR3 extends over 15 amino acids. Per germline, CDR1 MNHEY and CDR2 SMNVEV (reference sequence). V lost 6 bases, J lost 5 bases, and 13 bases stayed unmatched. The CDR3 is CASRITEASGHEQYF. CDR3 DNA sequence: TGTGCCAGCAGGATCACGGAGGCTAGCGGCCACGAGCAGTACTTC.

Note on this clone: Other DNA sequences of this sample code for an identical CDR3. Here the CDR3 reads CASSPGTGNTEAFF. CDR3 in DNA: TGTGCCAGCTCTCCCGGGACAGGGAACACTGAAGCTTTCTTT. The chain has TRBV18 and TRBJ1-1, with TRBD1 matching over 8 bases. V lost 6 bases to trimming and J lost 1 base; unmatched junction nucleotides: 4. Germline V CDR1 and CDR2: KGHSH, LQKENI. The CDR3 totals 14 residues.

The chain recombines TRBV6-1 with TRBJ1-2; D unclear. Germline V gene lookup returns CDR1 MNHNS and CDR2 SASEGT. The CDR3 loop spans 15 amino acids. V gave up 2 bases and J gave up 1 base, with 11 bases separating them. The CDR3 coding sequence is TGTGCCAGCAGTGAACGAGGGATCCTTAACTATGGCTACACCTTC. Residues: CASSERGILNYGYTF.

This clone was detected a few times. This chain joins TRBV5-1 and TRBJ1-1, with 7 positions matching TRBD1. CDR3 length: 15 amino acids. Germline CDR1 reads SGHRS; CDR2 reads YFSETQ. Trimming removed 2 bases from V and 6 bases from J; junction bases left unmatched: 10. The CDR3 DNA sequence: TGCGCCAGCAGCTTTGCGGGGGGGACAGCCGCTGAAGCTTTCTTT. Protein sequence: CASSFAGGTAAEAFF.

Here the CDR3 reads CAWTPGVNSPLHF. The CDR3 nucleotides are TGTGCCTGGACTCCAGGAGTCAATTCACCCCTCCACTTT. This chain links TRBV30 with TRBJ1-6; D gene ambiguous. This CDR3 spans 13 amino acids. Germline values: CDR1 GTSNPN, CDR2 SVGIG (reference sequence). Trimming pared 4 bases from V and 7 bases from J, leaving 11 bases between.

The chain couples TRBV3-1 (or the pseudogene TRBV3-2) to TRBJ2-4, with D possibly being TRBD1 (6 bases). CDR3 length: 15 amino acids. V was cut by 1 base and J by 8 bases, with 15 bases left in between. CDR1 is LGHDT and CDR2 is YNNKEL in the germline V gene (reference sequence). The CDR3 reads CASSQGGLAGHIQYF. CDR3 nucleotides: TGTGCCAGCAGCCAAGGGGGGCTAGCTGGACACATTCAGTACTTC.

The rearrangement joins TRBV7-8 to TRBJ2-2; 9 nucleotides match TRBD1. Germline V gene data show CDR1 as SGHVS and CDR2 as FQNEAQ. The CDR3 is made up of 15 amino acids. V lost 7 bases to trimming and J lost 2 bases; unmatched junction nucleotides: 5. In DNA, the CDR3 is TGTGCCAGCACACAGACAGGGGGAAACACCGGGGAGCTGTTTTTT. This codes for CASTQTGGNTGELFF.

The chain couples TRBV11-3 to TRBJ2-2; no clear D gene. Trimming took off 3 bases at V and 7 bases at J, with 9 bases between the two ends. There are 13 residues in the CDR3. Germline V gene data show CDR1 as SGHNT and CDR2 as YENEEA. This chain's CDR3 is CASSFTAYGELFF. DNA of the CDR3: TGTGCCAGCAGCTTCACGGCGTACGGGGAGCTGTTTTTT.

The rearrangement joins TRBV28 to TRBJ1-3; D remains ambiguous. Germline CDR1 MDHEN, CDR2 SYDVKM. This CDR3 spans 13 amino acids. Trimming shortened V by 2 bases and J by 4 bases, and 6 bases separated the two germline ends. CDR3: CASSLGGGNTIYF. For the CDR3, the DNA is TGTGCCAGCAGTTTAGGAGGGGGAAACACCATATATTTT.

The CDR3 DNA reads TGTGCCAGCAGCGGATTTACAGGGGGCTCGACTAGCGGGGCAGATGAGCAGTTCTTC. Amino acid sequence: CASSGFTGGSTSGADEQFF. This sequence joins TRBV3-1 (or the pseudogene TRBV3-2) and TRBJ2-1; 11 bases match TRBD2. With V trimmed by 5 bases and J by 8 bases, 20 bases remained unmatched. Germline CDR1 LGHDT, CDR2 YNNKEL (reference sequence). The CDR3 has 19 amino acids.

The sample holds one count of this clone. The V gene is TRBV6-1, the J gene TRBJ1-1; D not certain. Trimming removed 2 bases at V and 4 bases at J, with 11 bases between. The CDR3 length is 14 residues. Germline CDR1 is MNHNS and CDR2 is SASEGT. The CDR3 reads CASSESWLPTEAFF. CDR3 nucleotides: TGTGCCAGCAGTGAATCTTGGTTACCCACTGAAGCTTTCTTT.

This clone was picked up one time. The V gene is TRBV6-5, the J gene TRBJ1-4; the D gene is possibly TRBD1 (5 bases). V dropped 6 bases and J dropped 3 bases, with 14 bases sitting between them. This CDR3 contains 15 residues. Germline values: CDR1 MNHEY, CDR2 SVGAGI. The CDR3 sequence is CASRASGGANEKLFF. CDR3 nucleotides: TGTGCCAGCAGGGCCTCCGGGGGGGCTAATGAAAAACTGTTTTTT.

Of note for this clone: This CDR3 is also generated by other DNA sequences in the sample. CDR3 sequence: CASSLDGATEAFF. Written as DNA, the CDR3 is TGCGCCAGCAGCTTGGATGGGGCCACTGAAGCTTTCTTT. This chain uses TRBV5-1 with TRBJ1-1; D possibly corresponds to TRBD1 (5 bases). The CDR3 is made up of 13 amino acids. The V gene lost 0 bases and the J gene lost 4 bases, with 7 bases spanning the gap. Per germline, CDR1 SGHRS and CDR2 YFSETQ. Looking up the rest from reference TRBV5-1 and TRBJ1-1 gives the full variable domain: KAGVTQTPRYLIKTRGQQVTLSCSPISGHRSVSWYQQTPGQGLQFLFEYFSETQRNKGNFPGRFSGRQFSNSRSEMNVSTLELGDSALYLCASSLDGATEAFFGQGTRLTVV.

This chain connects TRBV7-2 to TRBJ2-7; possible D gene TRBD2, 6 bases. Deletions cut 3 bases from V and 1 base from J, with 7 bases between. In germline, CDR1 is SGHTA, CDR2 FQGNSA. The CDR3 contains 13 residues. The DNA of the CDR3 is TGTGCCAGCAGCTTCGGGGGATCCTACGAGCAGTACTTC. It codes for CASSFGGSYEQYF.

The chain is built from TRBV15 and TRBJ1-5; D unresolved. Germline values: CDR1 LNHNV, CDR2 YYDKDF (reference sequence). The CDR3 has 14 residues. V was cut by 4 bases and J by 6 bases, with 13 bases left in between. The CDR3 loop is CATSTGSAPQPQHF. The CDR3 nucleotides read TGTGCCACCAGCACAGGTAGTGCGCCTCAGCCCCAGCATTTT.

V is TRBV28 and J is TRBJ1-3, with D maybe TRBD1 (6 bases). Germline V CDR1 and CDR2: MDHEN, SYDVKM. V shed 2 bases and J shed 4 bases, with 18 bases lying between them. This CDR3 has 17 amino acids. The CDR3 here is CASSLPIGGANGNTIYF. CDR3 DNA sequence: TGTGCCAGCAGTTTACCCATCGGGGGGGCGAACGGAAACACCATATATTTT.

The CDR3 DNA reads TGTGCCATCAGTGAGCGTGGGGGGAATCGGGATTCACCCCTCCACTTT. This encodes CAISERGGNRDSPLHF. The chain uses TRBV10-3 and TRBJ1-6; D is perhaps TRBD1 (5 bases). This CDR3 region has 16 residues. V was clipped by 2 bases and J by 8 bases, with 16 bases between them. The germline gives CDR1 ENHRY, CDR2 SYGVKD.

The V gene is TRBV7-2, the J gene TRBJ1-1; no reliable D call. The CDR3 is 16 residues long. Germline-derived CDR1 and CDR2 are SGHTA and FQGNSA. With 7 bases removed from V and 1 base from J, the gap between germline ends came to 19 bases. CDR3 nucleotides: TGTGCCAGCACACGAGCCGGGGTATCGGAGAACACTGAAGCTTTCTTT. Its protein product is CASTRAGVSENTEAFF.

The V call is TRBV6-6, the J call TRBJ1-3; D remains unclear. V shed 5 bases and J shed 4 bases, with 21 bases lying between them. The CDR3 is 17 amino acids. CDR1 and CDR2 from the germline V gene are MNHNY and SVGAGI (reference sequence). The chain's CDR3 is CASSPRAGRAIGNTIYF. The CDR3 DNA sequence: TGTGCCAGCAGTCCGCGGGCTGGACGGGCCATCGGAAACACCATATATTTT.

The CDR3 protein is CASSIYSPRGGYGYTF. The CDR3 DNA follows: TGTGCCAGTAGTATATATAGCCCCCGGGGGGGCTATGGCTACACCTTC. This chain joins TRBV19 and TRBJ1-2, with D possibly being TRBD1 (5 bases). Per germline, CDR1 LNHDA and CDR2 SQIVND (reference sequence). Trimming pared 2 bases from V and 4 bases from J, leaving 17 bases between. The CDR3 has 16 residues.

The chain links TRBV19 to TRBJ2-3; 7 positions agree with TRBD1. The junction had 20 bases not matched to a gene; V was cut back by 1 base and J by 7 bases. CDR1 and CDR2 from the germline V gene are LNHDA and SQIVND (reference sequence). This CDR3 is built from 19 residues. Here the CDR3 reads CASSIGGQQIRGLTYTQYF. CDR3 nucleotide sequence: TGTGCCAGTAGTATAGGAGGACAGCAAATAAGGGGGCTCACCTATACGCAGTATTTT.

The sample holds one count of this clone. The chain is built from TRBV5-1 and TRBJ2-2, with 11 nucleotides matching TRBD1. Germline V gene data show CDR1 as SGHRS and CDR2 as YFSETQ. After removal of 4 bases from V and 4 bases from J, the junction contained 3 bases not matched to a gene. The CDR3 loop spans 15 amino acids. As DNA, the CDR3 is TGCGCCAGCAGCGTGGGACAGGGGGGCACCGGGGAGCTGTTTTTT. This sequence encodes CASSVGQGGTGELFF.